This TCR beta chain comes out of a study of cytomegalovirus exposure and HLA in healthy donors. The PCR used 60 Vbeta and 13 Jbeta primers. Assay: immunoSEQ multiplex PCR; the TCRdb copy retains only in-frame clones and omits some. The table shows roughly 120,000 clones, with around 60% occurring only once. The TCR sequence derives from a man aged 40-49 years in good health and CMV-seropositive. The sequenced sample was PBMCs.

CDR3 DNA sequence: TGTGCCAGCAGTTTGGGGGGGCAGGGATACAATGAGCAGTTCTTC. Residues: CASSLGGQGYNEQFF. The chain links TRBV28 to TRBJ2-1, with a tentative D call TRBD2 (7 bases). CDR1 and CDR2 from the germline V gene are MDHEN and SYDVKM. The ends were cut back, 3 bases at V and 4 bases at J, with 13 bases in the middle. This CDR3 comprises 15 residues.